These 11 T cell receptor beta chains originate from one sample sequenced in a study of shared clonotypes between healthy human individuals. Using immunoSEQ multiplex PCR, the repertoire was profiled, and TCRdb retains in-frame clones only, with some absent. The table lists 450,000 to 500,000 clones, around 79% of them singletons. The specimen sequenced was PBMCs. These receptors were taken from a woman aged 40 to 50 in good health. Some clones in this sample may be carry-over from other donors' samples.

The chain combines TRBV18 with TRBJ2-7; perhaps TRBD2 as D (6 bases). CDR3 length equals 16 residues. Trimming shortened V by 6 bases and J by 0 bases, and 18 bases separated the two germline ends. Germline loops: CDR1 KGHSH, CDR2 LQKENI. The CDR3 DNA follows: TGTGCCAGCTCGTCAACGATTAGCGGCCTCTCCTACGAGCAGTACTTC. As protein: CASSSTISGLSYEQYF.

The chain combines TRBV4-1 with TRBJ2-7; D ambiguous. Trimming took off 1 base at V and 2 bases at J, with 12 bases between the two ends. There are 15 residues in the CDR3. Germline CDR1 reads MGHRA; CDR2 reads YSYEKL. As DNA, the CDR3 is TGCGCCAGCAGCCAAGTGGACGTCGGACCCTACGAGCAGTACTTC. Amino acids: CASSQVDVGPYEQYF.

This chain uses TRBV7-8 with TRBJ2-2; D perhaps matches TRBD1 (5 bases). The CDR3 has 16 amino acids. V lost 3 bases and J lost 1, with 12 bases in between. CDR1 and CDR2 (germline): SGHVS, FQNEAQ. The CDR3 nucleotides read TGTGCCAGCAGCTTGATGACAGCGCGGAACACCGGGGAGCTGTTTTTT. This sequence encodes CASSLMTARNTGELFF.

This chain connects TRBV2 to TRBJ2-1; 7 nucleotides agree with TRBD1. The CDR3 is 15 amino acids. Germline V gene data show CDR1 as SNHLY and CDR2 as FYNNEI. The junction had 9 bases not matched to a gene; V was cut back by 4 bases and J by 6 bases. The CDR3 spells CASSGMDRSTNEQFF. Here the CDR3 DNA reads TGTGCCAGCAGTGGTATGGACAGGTCGACCAATGAGCAGTTCTTC.

A remark on this clone: A far more abundant clone sits one base away, making this likely a read error. V and J are TRBV7-9 and TRBJ2-1, with D unresolved. The CDR3 totals 15 residues. Germline V gene data show CDR1 as SEHNR and CDR2 as FQNEAQ (reference sequence). CDR3 region: CASSLVPEAYSEQFF. CDR3 coding DNA: TGTGCCAGCAGCTTAGTTCCAGAGGCCTACAGTGAGCAGTTCTTC.

The chain couples TRBV19 to TRBJ2-7, with D unresolved. Germline assignment: CDR1 LNHDA and CDR2 SQIVND (reference sequence). This CDR3 contains 14 residues. V lost 4 bases and J 5 bases, leaving 15 bases between the germline ends. This CDR3 reads CASSTAWGTDEQYF. The CDR3 DNA reads as TGTGCCAGTAGTACCGCGTGGGGAACAGACGAGCAGTACTTC.

J is TRBJ2-1 and V is TRBV4-2, with unresolved D. Germline V gene sequence: CDR1 LGHNA, CDR2 YNFKEQ. This CDR3 has 16 residues. V shed 0 bases and J shed 1 base, with 10 bases lying between them. As DNA, the CDR3 is TGTGCCAGCAGCCAAGAGTTGTGGGAATCCTACAATGAGCAGTTCTTC. Encoded protein: CASSQELWESYNEQFF.

This sequence joins TRBV5-1 and TRBJ2-6; D perhaps matches TRBD2 (6 bases). Germline CDR1 reads SGHRS; CDR2 reads YFSETQ. The CDR3 totals 16 residues. V was cut by 4 bases and J by 2 bases, with 13 bases left in between. The CDR3 DNA sequence: TGCGCCAGCAGCCTCATCGGGAGTACTGGGGCCAACGTCCTGACTTTC. Protein sequence: CASSLIGSTGANVLTF.

The count of this clone is one. The chain has TRBV28 and TRBJ1-1, with 7 positions matching TRBD1. This CDR3 region has 14 residues. Looked up from germline, CDR1 is MDHEN and CDR2 is SYDVKM. V lost 5 bases, J lost 5 bases, and 8 bases stayed unmatched. This chain's CDR3 is CASSLQTGWTEAFF. CDR3 DNA: TGTGCCAGCAGTCTCCAGACAGGGTGGACTGAAGCTTTCTTT.

This chain links TRBV29-1 with TRBJ2-3; 7 bases agree with TRBD1. The length of the CDR3 is 12 residues. V trimming: 7 bases; J trimming: 10 bases; junction bases outside the gene matches: 11. The germline V gene has CDR1 SQVTM and CDR2 ANQGSEA. The CDR3 loop reads CSADATGDPQYF. The CDR3 coding sequence is TGCAGCGCAGATGCTACAGGGGATCCGCAGTATTTT.

The chain combines TRBV18 with TRBJ2-3; 12 nucleotides agree with TRBD2. Germline V lookup: CDR1 KGHSH, CDR2 LQKENI. This CDR3 has 15 amino acids. Losses at the gene ends were 8 bases for V and 2 bases for J; bases not matched to a gene: 5. The CDR3 is CASPLAGGFTDTQYF. The CDR3 DNA reads as TGTGCCAGCCCCCTAGCGGGAGGGTTCACAGATACGCAGTATTTT.